Detailed here is one T cell receptor beta chain. The target antigen is unknown. For the second PCR, which ran for roughly 7 to 11 cycles, a sample-barcoded 5' primer and a J-beta primer mix were used. TCRdb fed the 5' RACE reads into MiXCR, producing one record per CDR3 protein. The profile covers 710,000 or so distinct CDR3 sequences, with less than 40% appearing a single time and just over 15% taken by the ten largest. The data stem from a study of blood T cells in healthy people across ages. Findings and limits, study-wide: Shifts in expanded clonotypes may have been confounded by donor CMV status, which was unknown. Long-lived and aged donors differed, with more naive CD4+ cells and higher diversity in the long-lived.

V lost 1 base, J lost 5 bases, and 5 bases stayed unmatched. Germline V lookup: CDR1 SGHAT, CDR2 FQNNGV. The CDR3 runs 15 residues. The genes are TRBV11-2 and TRBJ1-1, with 9 bases matching TRBD1. The sequencing sample was made of blood. The receptor's source is an elderly woman in good health. For the CDR3, the DNA is TGTGCCAGCAGCTTAGTTGAGACAGGGGGGACTGAAGCTTTCTTT. This codes for CASSLVETGGTEAFF.